This T cell receptor (beta chain) was retrieved from a study of cytomegalovirus exposure and HLA in healthy donors (dated by TCRdb to about 2017). For the study in its entirety: In an earlier analysis of approximately 640 of the donors, around 290 Gb of sequence data and 120 million or so unique TCR beta sequences from 150 million to 200 million T cells were reported. The later analysis used no new phenotypic data to find candidate immune exposures, relying instead on TCR beta sequences and their occurrence across donors. The study profiled the T cell repertoires of about 640 subjects by immunosequencing and related them to cytomegalovirus serostatus. Of the 350 to 400 genotyped donors, around 81% fell in the genetic ancestry cluster associated with self-reported Caucasian donors. Every discovery cohort repertoire had been produced on one sequencing platform. A later genetic analysis used genome-wide SNP genotypes for 398 of the 666 donors, treating that subset as a discovery cohort. In a later analysis, previously published TCR beta repertoires from hundreds of donors were re-analyzed and high-resolution HLA genotyping was added so that TCR occurrence patterns could be studied. Donor age, sex, ethnicity and CMV serostatus were compiled alongside the repertoire data. The study aimed to test whether cataloging public T cell receptors could reveal signatures of past pathogen exposure. An earlier analysis of 500 to 750 of the donors applied high-throughput TCR beta sequencing to assess whether each TCR beta V gene segment acted as functional or pseudogenic. Roughly 5 DR-DQ haplotypes were handled as single units for association and clustering, since linkage in the cohort was strong. The number of typed donors differed by locus: about 620-640 for A, B, C, DRB1 and DQB1; about 520 for DQA1; 600 to 610 for DPA1; and roughly 470 for DPB1. Along with the 666-subject first cohort, a separate validation cohort of 120 different subjects was used. HLA typing included class I and class II loci at four-digit resolution. Roughly 300 gigabases of sequencing data and approximately 85 million unique TCR sequences were included in an early release covering about 700 HLA-typed donors. Among around 400 genotyped donors of the cohort, an average of roughly 230,000 unique TCR beta nucleotide sequences was sequenced per donor, of which roughly 17% were non-productive. To predict cytomegalovirus infection status, the study brought together high-throughput TCR immunosequencing, statistical association of individual TCRs with disease status, and machine learning. Points the paper makes about the study in general: Because counts were too low, roughly 18 rarely observed V segments, including chromosome 9 orphons, were left out of the earlier analysis of about 500 of the donors. Across donors, most TCR sequences were observed very rarely, whereas some public TCRs were present in many individuals. In a later analysis, some 17,000 TCR beta sequences were associated with specific HLA alleles at a false discovery rate of 0.05. A cluster of highly shared sequence variants was judged likely to be a technical artifact of the sequencing pipeline. In a later genetic analysis, fewer N-insertions in productive TCRs were reported among donors in an Asian-associated ancestry cluster than the roughly 670-donor mean. V-gene and J-gene trimming of TCR beta chains was associated with a missense DCLRE1C variant in a later genetic analysis, and the association was replicated in an independent cohort. A later analysis found that HLA-associated TCR beta chains were more clonally expanded and had lower generation probabilities than equally common non-associated chains. Because some donors lacked HLA typing at each locus, the association tests relied only on the typed subset. A total of 164 TCR beta chains were listed by the study as associated with cytomegalovirus. Cytomegalovirus status was reported to be diagnosed by the classifier with high specificity and sensitivity in both the original and validation cohorts. The cohort was sequenced for TCR beta chains only, and without alpha or paired-chain data the features that could be detected were limited. According to a later analysis, most CMV-associated TCR beta chains appeared to be HLA-restricted, and the HLA associations seemed to be driven largely by CMV exposure. Three of the identified cytomegalovirus-associated TCR beta chains were confirmed in vitro to be specific for cytomegalovirus antigens. A later analysis found that TCR association rates varied across HLA loci, with DRB1 alleles showing the most associated TCRs and HLA-C alleles the fewest. Some IMGT-functional V segments, including TRBV6-2 and TRBV6-3, could not be told apart with the 87-base-pair reads, so those segments were excluded. Correlated functional status among segregating V segments might reflect linkage disequilibrium, but an unknown experimental factor could not be ruled out. According to the authors, the approach could potentially be generalized to other disease states and immunological phenotypes. Several of the top co-occurrence clusters appeared to be linked to parvovirus B19, influenza, CMV and Epstein-Barr virus, according to a later analysis. In an earlier analysis of under 600 of the donors, most TCR beta V segments were observed in productive rearrangements about 90% or about 30% of the time, broadly matching IMGT annotations. Strong co-occurrence of HLA alleles, especially DR and DQ, made assigning TCR associations to individual alleles difficult. CMV serostatus was the only immune exposure information available for the cohort. A further reported finding was that TCR beta sequences accurately predicted the HLA-A and HLA-B alleles for most subjects in the first cohort. Presence/absence analyses assumed roughly uniform sequencing depth across donors, an assumption that may not hold.

In total, about 650 healthy bone marrow donors made up the cohort. At the time of sampling, all cohort members were nominally healthy, though unrecorded immune exposures were likely present. The donor tested CMV seronegative, placing the donor among the 350 or so seronegative members of the cohort. Each donor provided a peripheral blood sample, and peripheral blood mononuclear cells were used for TCR beta sequencing. Genomic DNA extraction from the blood cell samples was performed with the Qiagen DNeasy Blood Extraction Kit. In the case of this clone: The specificity of this receptor is unknown. Base-call qualities are not available, and no considerably larger clone is one nucleotide away.

Counted from cysteine to phenylalanine, this CDR3 has 13 amino acids. The only DNA kept is the CDR3, 39 bases in frame from the first base. As encoded in the germline V gene (reference sequence), CDR1 is MNHEY while CDR2 is SMNVEV. V is clipped by 5 bases and J by 5 bases, and the sequence between their germline boundaries is 12 bases long. Library preparation used the immunoSEQ multiplex PCR assay. For the multiplex PCR, a mixture combining 60 forward primers for TCR Vbeta segments and 13 reverse primers for TCR Jbeta segments was used. The CDR3 region of rearranged TCR beta genes was amplified from genomic DNA with a multiplex PCR assay. On the Illumina HiSeq System, the amplified TCR beta libraries were sequenced as 87-base-pair reads. In the original analysis: Across the 666 repertoires, a later analysis counted about 81 million unique TCR beta chains, around 11 million of which were shared by at least two donors. Raw reads were error-corrected and collapsed into unique sequences with a nearest-neighbor algorithm that merged closely related sequences to remove PCR and sequencing errors. V, D and J gene segments were assigned by aligning CDR3 sequences to IMGT reference sequences. For a sequence to be retained, a match of at least six nucleotides was required to both a V gene segment and a J gene segment. Rearrangements were classified as productive when the CDR3 lacked stop codons and remained in frame with V and J, and all other rearrangements were classified as non-productive. CDR3 was defined by IMGT convention, running from the second conserved V-encoded cysteine to the conserved J-encoded phenylalanine. The earlier analysis of 450 to 750 of the donors excluded any sequence lacking an unambiguous match to a single V gene segment. An earlier analysis of several hundred of the donors called V segments functional above 56.7% productive rearrangements and segregating when the between-donor standard deviation exceeded 5%. To diagnose cytomegalovirus status from the catalog of TCR beta chain sequences, a statistical classification framework was built. A later analysis assigned V and J genes by comparing TCR nucleotide sequences with IMGT/GENE-DB human TR gene sequences. The TCRdist pipeline was used in a later analysis to assign CDR3 sequences and most-parsimonious VDJ recombination scenarios. In a later analysis, each TCR beta chain was defined by its CDR3 amino acid sequence together with its V-gene family, and reads without a unique V-gene family were excluded. As a way to deal with suspected cross-contamination and a sequencing artifact, a later analysis dropped 450 to 700 nucleotide sequences that were highly shared and had low generation probability. A later analysis calculated a clonal expansion index for each public chain from normalized within-repertoire ranks of inferred template counts. A later analysis computed generation probabilities with a VDJ recombination model fitted to out-of-frame rearrangements, and checked the results against IGoR. Hypergeometric tests were used in a later analysis to score TCR-TCR, TCR-HLA and TCR-CMV co-occurrence, with a repertoire-size bias correction applied to the TCR pairs. In a later analysis, false discovery rates were estimated by permuting HLA or CMV assignments 20 times. A later analysis grouped co-occurring TCRs with DBSCAN, adding TCRdist sequence similarity when clustering within HLA-allele-positive subsets. Repertoires with fewer than 30,000 or more than 120,000 public chains were left out of co-occurrence clustering, as were a handful of repertoires with anomalous nucleotide sharing. TCRdb retrieved this table from immuneACCESS and kept in-frame rearrangements only. Not all clones are present; in checked studies, unresolved V genes account for under half, and no reason is known for the remainder. Clone size and V and J calls were adopted from that table, with D and trimming inferred from the DNA. The sample includes about 160,000 clones, with approximately 80% observed a single time. 4% to 5% of the sample belongs to the ten largest clones.

The V gene is TRBV27 and the J gene is TRBJ1-1, with a tentative D gene TRBD1 over 6 matching bases. Sequenced material: PBMCs. This receptor was obtained from a young man in good health and CMV-seronegative. The CDR3 amino acid sequence is: CASSPDRKTEAFF. The nucleotide sequence is given as TGTGCCAGCAGTCCAGACAGGAAAACTGAAGCTTTCTTT.